This T cell receptor (beta chain) was found in a study of cytomegalovirus exposure and HLA in healthy donors. Study as a whole: There were 300 to 400 genotyped donors. Of these, 75% to 85% fell in the genetic ancestry cluster associated with self-reported Caucasian donors. The study's findings and limits: Fewer than 20,000 TCR beta sequences were associated with HLA alleles at 0.05 false discovery rate in a later analysis. Most likely, a cluster of highly shared sequence variants arose as a sequencing artifact.

The study ran its PCR with 60 Vbeta and 13 Jbeta primers. Produced via immunoSEQ multiplex PCR; TCRdb's table is partial and in-frame only. Of more than 75,000 clones detected, 80% to 90% appear once; the ten largest clones hold about 2.5%. The donors gave bone marrow, and they were healthy. In the case of this clone: Its specificity is not known.

The sequence came from a man between 18 and 29 years old in good health and CMV-seronegative. Sequenced input: PBMCs.

CDR3 residues: CASSYGQINSPLHF. Written as DNA, the CDR3 is TGTGCCAGCAGCTATGGACAGATTAATTCACCCCTCCACTTT. V and J are TRBV5-4 and TRBJ1-6, with D possibly matching TRBD1 (6 bases). The CDR3 totals 14 residues. Germline V lookup: CDR1 SGHNT, CDR2 YYREEE (reference sequence). Between the trimmed V and J ends, which lost 3 bases and 6 bases, there was a span of 10 bases. The full variable domain, in which reference TRBV5-4 and TRBJ1-6 provide the parts outside the CDR3, is ETGVTQSPTHLIKTRGQQVTLRCSSQSGHNTVSWYQQALGQGPQFIFQYYREEENGRGNFPPRFSGLQFPNYSSELNVNALELDDSALYLCASSYGQINSPLHFGNGTRLTVT.